The 9 T cell receptor beta chains below come from one sample, sequenced in a study of blood T cell repertoires in COVID-19. Here immunoSEQ multiplex PCR was the method, and the copy in TCRdb shows in-frame clones only, minus some. The sample has 200,000 to 250,000 clones; 70% to 90% are singletons. The sample was peripheral blood. The receptors shown here come from a man aged 35 to 55 with acute or convalescent COVID-19.

The V and J genes are TRBV10-3 and TRBJ1-1, with 8 bases that match TRBD1. Losses at the gene ends were 3 bases for V and 5 bases for J; bases not matched to a gene: 8. This CDR3 spans 15 amino acids. Germline CDR1 reads ENHRY; CDR2 reads SYGVKD. In DNA form, the CDR3 reads TGTGCCATCAGTGAATCGACAGGGGCAGATACTGAAGCTTTCTTT. Translation: CAISESTGADTEAFF.

V gene TRBV6-2 or TRBV6-3 combines with J gene TRBJ2-3; 10 positions agree with TRBD2. The CDR3 loop spans 16 amino acids. Trimming took 4 bases from V and 0 from J; bases not matched to a gene: 4. Per germline, CDR1 MNHEY and CDR2 SVGEGT. The CDR3 nucleotides are TGTGCCAGCAGTTTCAAGACTAGCGGGAGCACAGATACGCAGTATTTT. Encoded protein: CASSFKTSGSTDTQYF.

This clone was observed a handful of times. This CDR3 is CAWSLLATNEKLFF. As DNA, the CDR3 is TGTGCCTGGAGCCTCCTTGCAACTAATGAAAAACTGTTTTTT. V is TRBV30 and J is TRBJ1-4, with unresolved D. Germline loops: CDR1 GTSNPN, CDR2 SVGIG (reference sequence). The length of the CDR3 is 14 residues. V was cut by 3 bases and J by 0 bases, with 8 bases left in between.

J is TRBJ1-5 and V is TRBV5-8, with 7 bases lining up with TRBD1. The V segment lost 3 bases and the J segment 3 bases; nucleotides outside the gene matches: 9. Germline V CDR1 and CDR2: SGHTS, YDEGEE. CDR3 size: 16 residues. The chain's CDR3 is CASSWGQTRYNQPQHF. The CDR3 nucleotides are TGTGCCAGCAGCTGGGGACAGACGAGGTACAATCAGCCCCAGCATTTT.

The V call is TRBV3-1 (or the pseudogene TRBV3-2), the J call TRBJ2-7; D is undetermined. Germline V gene data show CDR1 as LGHDT and CDR2 as YNNKEL (reference sequence). The length of the CDR3 is 13 residues. V was trimmed by 0 bases and J by 5 bases, leaving 8 bases between them. DNA of the CDR3: TGTGCCAGCAGCCAAGAGATCGCGCACGAGCAGTACTTC. It is translated as CASSQEIAHEQYF.

This chain links TRBV6-5 with TRBJ2-1; TRBD1 matches at 7 bases. V shed 6 bases, J shed 5 bases, and the junction held 4 bases outside the gene matches. Germline V gives CDR1 MNHEY, CDR2 SVGAGI. The CDR3 extends over 13 amino acids. The CDR3 nucleotides are TGTGCCAGCAGCCTCCAGGGGGACAATGAGCAGTTCTTC. It yields the protein CASSLQGDNEQFF.

This rearrangement joins TRBV5-6 to TRBJ2-2, with a weak D call TRBD1 (7 bases). The length of the CDR3 is 16 residues. CDR1 SGHDT and CDR2 YYEEEE come from the germline V gene. The germline V and J ends were trimmed by 4 bases and 1 base, with 14 bases remaining between them. The CDR3 region has the DNA TGTGCCAGCAGCCCGACAGGGAGGTGGAACACCGGGGAGCTGTTTTTT. It codes for CASSPTGRWNTGELFF.

The V and J genes are TRBV2 and TRBJ1-6; D might be TRBD1 (6 bases). The CDR3 contains 18 residues. Trimming left V 5 bases short and J 0 bases short, with 17 bases between. Germline V gene sequence: CDR1 SNHLY, CDR2 FYNNEI. The CDR3: CASSQEPGHNSYNSPLHF. The CDR3 bases are TGTGCCAGCAGTCAAGAGCCGGGACACAACTCCTATAATTCACCCCTCCACTTT.

There are a few counts of this clone. The chain combines TRBV29-1 with TRBJ1-2; 7 bases line up with TRBD1. CDR3 length: 19 residues. The germline V gene has CDR1 SQVTM and CDR2 ANQGSEA. V lost 0 bases to trimming and J lost 2 bases; unmatched junction nucleotides: 18. CDR3 coding DNA: TGCAGCGTTGAAGAAGAGGTGCAGGGGGGAGATAATGCCAACTATGGCTACACCTTC. It encodes CSVEEEVQGGDNANYGYTF.